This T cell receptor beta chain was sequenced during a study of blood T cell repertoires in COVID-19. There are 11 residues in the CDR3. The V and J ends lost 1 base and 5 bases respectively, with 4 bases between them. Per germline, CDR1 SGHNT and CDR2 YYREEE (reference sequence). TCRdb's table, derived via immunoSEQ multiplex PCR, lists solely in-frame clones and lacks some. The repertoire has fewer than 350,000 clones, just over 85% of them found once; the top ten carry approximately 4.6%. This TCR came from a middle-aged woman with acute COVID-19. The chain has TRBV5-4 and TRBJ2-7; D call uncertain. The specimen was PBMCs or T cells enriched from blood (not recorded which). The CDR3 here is CASSLNNEQYF. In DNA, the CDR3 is TGTGCCAGCAGCTTGAACAACGAGCAGTACTTC. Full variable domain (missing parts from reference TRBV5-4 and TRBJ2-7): ETGVTQSPTHLIKTRGQQVTLRCSSQSGHNTVSWYQQALGQGPQFIFQYYREEENGRGNFPPRFSGLQFPNYSSELNVNALELDDSALYLCASSLNNEQYFGPGTRLTVT.